The clone carrying this T cell receptor (beta chain) has a handful of counts. Its matching antigen is unknown. The data stem from a study of T cells in Graves' hyperthyroidism and ophthalmopathy. It was considered stable Graves' hyperthyroidism when ophthalmopathy did not progress within 18 months. Clinical symptoms, serum thyroxine and TRAb, thyroid ultrasound and orbital computed tomography were used for the diagnoses. Fresh peripheral blood, 10 ml, was the source of the PBMCs. The CDR3 is 16 residues long. The V end lost 3 bases, the J end lost 7 bases, and 21 bases lay between the germline ends. CDR1 is SGHAT, CDR2 FQNNGV, per germline. Authors of the study amplified TCR beta CDR3 regions from RNA transcripts. First-round RT-PCR of the TCR CDR3 relied on the HTBI primer set. MiXCR, applied by TCRdb to the multiplex PCR reads, yields one record per CDR3 protein. The table lists about 620,000 distinct CDR3 sequences, around 15% of them singletons.

General study results and limits: A model of 13 V-J pairs discriminated ophthalmopathy from stable hyperthyroidism.

Material for sequencing was blood. The clonotype was recovered from a woman under 40 with Graves' hyperthyroidism. V usage is TRBV11-2 and J usage is TRBJ1-2, with D tentatively TRBD1 (5 bases). CDR3 sequence: CASSFSRAGYNSGYTF. The DNA of the CDR3 is TGTGCCAGCAGCTTCAGTCGGGCAGGGTATAATAGTGGCTACACCTTC.